This TCR beta chain was retrieved from a study of radiotherapy plus CTLA-4 blockade in lung cancer. Background on the study: Disease control reached over 30%, with objective responses in 15% to 20%. Overall study findings and caveats: Blood TCR clones of tumor origin expanded after radiotherapy plus ipilimumab.

In germline, CDR1 is SGHRS, CDR2 YFSETQ. The ends lost 2 bases at V and 0 bases at J; junction bases unmatched: 9. This CDR3 is 17 amino acids long. Comment on this clone: Its antigen is currently unknown.

The method was immunoSEQ multiplex PCR; TCRdb's version includes in-frame clones alone and lacks a portion of them. This sample carries 45,000 to 60,000 clones, roughly 77% of them seen once, and the ten largest clones take less than 3%. The TCR was taken from a human donor with non-small cell lung cancer whose response to radiotherapy plus ipilimumab could not be evaluated. Sequences were derived from peripheral blood, sampled from a patient treated with radiotherapy plus ipilimumab. V usage is TRBV5-1 and J usage is TRBJ1-1, with 8 bases fitting TRBD1. CDR3 protein: CASSFSDRVYMNTEAFF. The CDR3 region has the DNA TGCGCCAGCAGCTTCTCGGACAGGGTTTACATGAACACTGAAGCTTTCTTT.